These T cell receptor beta chains were read from a single sample in a study of blood T cell repertoires in COVID-19. TCRdb keeps only in-frame clones here, not all; method: immunoSEQ multiplex PCR. The repertoire holds 60,000 to 75,000 clones, with roughly four fifths as singletons. The sample consisted of peripheral blood. The origin of the receptors is a human donor in a cohort sampled during active COVID-19. The CDR3 runs from the conserved cysteine through the conserved F or W. A D gene is named only where the DNA matches it firmly. For some rows the clone size is stated as once, few or many, or as a class when expanded; others skip it.

>TRBJ2-1|TRBV5-4|-|once
TGTGCCAGCAGCTTAGGGGGTACTGAGCAGTTCTTC
CASSLGGTEQFF
>TRBJ2-3|TRBV9|TRBD2|-
TGTGCCAGCAGCGTTAAGGGACTAGCGGAAAGCACAGATACGCAGTATTTT
CASSVKGLAESTDTQYF
>TRBJ1-5|TRBV6-6|-|-
TGTGCCAGCCGACAGTCCTCCAATCAGCCCCAGCATTTT
CASRQSSNQPQHF
>TRBJ2-7|TRBV30|TRBD2|few
TGTGCCTGGAGTATTGGCACGGCTAGCGGCTACGAGCAGTACTTC
CAWSIGTASGYEQYF
>TRBJ1-2|TRBV7-9|-|-
TGTGCCAGCAGCTTGGCAGGCGCTAACTATGGCTACACCTTC
CASSLAGANYGYTF
>TRBJ1-4|TRBV14|-|-
TGTGCCAGCAGCCGTTGGACAGTTAATGAAAAACTGTTTTTT
CASSRWTVNEKLFF
>TRBJ2-3|TRBV7-9|-|-
TGTGCCAGCAGCTTTCAGGACACAGATACGCAGTATTTT
CASSFQDTDTQYF
>TRBJ2-3|TRBV24-1|TRBD2|once
TGTGCCACCAGTGATCCCCGAGGACTAGCGGGAGGTTATCGCACAGATACGCAGTATTTT
CATSDPRGLAGGYRTDTQYF
>TRBJ1-2|TRBV4-3|-|few
TGCGCCAGCAGCCAAGATGCCTTTGGGGAGGGTGGCTACACCTTC
CASSQDAFGEGGYTF
>TRBJ1-1|TRBV14|TRBD1|-
TGTGCCAGCAGCCAAGAGATAGGGACAGGGTTGATGAGCACTGAAGCTTTCTTT
CASSQEIGTGLMSTEAFF
>TRBJ2-3|TRBV4-1|-|-
TGCGCCAGCAGCCAAGATTTACGGACAGATACGCAGTATTTT
CASSQDLRTDTQYF
>TRBJ1-1|TRBV9|-|once
TGTGCCAGCAGCGTAGGCGGGAGCCTGAACACTGAAGCTTTCTTT
CASSVGGSLNTEAFF
>TRBJ1-3|TRBV7-9|TRBD1|-
TGTGCCAGCAGCCTAAGGGACAGTGGAAACACCATATATTTT
CASSLRDSGNTIYF
>TRBJ2-1|TRBV7-9|TRBD1|-
TGTGCCAGCAGCTTTGTTGTAGAACAGGGGAATGAGCAGTTCTTC
CASSFVVEQGNEQFF
>TRBJ2-7|TRBV10-3|TRBD1|-
TGTGCCATCAGCCCCGGGACAGGGGGCTACGAGCAGTACTTC
CAISPGTGGYEQYF
>TRBJ2-1|TRBV29-1|TRBD1|-
TGCAGCGTTGAGGGCACAGGGGGCTCCTACAATGAGCAGTTCTTC
CSVEGTGGSYNEQFF
>TRBJ2-3|TRBV5-1|TRBD2|-
TGCGCCAGCAGCTTGTCGAGCGGGGGGACCCAAGATACGCAGTATTTT
CASSLSSGGTQDTQYF
>TRBJ2-7|TRBV6-5|TRBD1|-
TGTGCCAGCGCCGGGACAGCCTCCTACGAGCAGTACTTC
CASAGTASYEQYF